This T cell receptor (beta chain) was profiled in a study of regulatory T cells in long-lasting Graves disease. Notes on the study in general: A limited number of samples was an acknowledged limitation.

Time point of the sample: persistent/refractory GD, antithyroid drugs over 5 years with positive TRAb. Following extraction of RNA from PBMCs, that RNA was used to make the TCR library. A roughly 10-milliliter sample of peripheral blood was drawn into EDTA tubes. This clonotype has only a few counts. What it binds is unknown. CDR1 ENHRY and CDR2 SYGVKD come from the germline V gene. The CDR3 runs to 14 residues. The ends lost 4 bases at V and 0 bases at J; junction bases unmatched: 1. Libraries of TCR beta came from iRepertoire HTBI primers plus Arm-PCR of CDR3 regions. TCRdb re-called the multiplex PCR reads through MiXCR, storing one row per CDR3 protein. The table includes around 430,000 distinct CDR3 sequences, 22% detected once.

This receptor was obtained from a female donor with Graves disease. The chain uses TRBV10-3 and TRBJ2-7; 9 positions match TRBD2. The sample consisted of peripheral blood mononuclear cells (PBMCs), taken when the disease was refractory, from a patient treated with antithyroid drugs. This chain's CDR3 is CAISGLADSYEQYF. The CDR3 bases are TGTGCCATCAGTGGACTAGCGGACTCCTACGAGCAGTACTTC.